This is a list of T cell receptor beta chains from one sample in a study of beta chain features in type 1 diabetes. The assay was immunoSEQ multiplex PCR, and TCRdb's table has in-frame clones only and misses some. Found here are under 400,000 clones, roughly 12% of them singletons; the top ten hold 0.0095% to 0.011%. Sequencing used naive CD4+ T cells from blood. The receptors were gathered from a woman aged 18-29 years with type 1 diabetes. Each CDR3 is given with its conserved first and last residue. D genes are given only for firm matches. A clone size is listed for some rows: how often the clone was seen (once, few, many), or a class if it is expanded.

TRBV28	.	13	TRBJ2-3	.	TGTGCCAGCTTATACCGGACAGCAGATACGCAGTATTTT	CASLYRTADTQYF
TRBV5-4	.	13	TRBJ2-3	.	TGTGCCAGCAGCCCCGTCCCAGGAGATACGCAGTATTTT	CASSPVPGDTQYF
TRBV27	.	14	TRBJ2-3	.	TGTGCCAGCAGTTTCCTCACAGGCACAGATACGCAGTATTTT	CASSFLTGTDTQYF
TRBV30	.	16	TRBJ1-1	.	TGTGCCTGGAGTGTACGGGCGCGGACAGCGAACACTGAAGCTTTCTTT	CAWSVRARTANTEAFF
TRBV7-2	.	10	TRBJ2-5	.	TGTGCCAGCAGCTCCGGTATCCAGTACTTC	CASSSGIQYF
TRBV14	.	16	TRBJ2-3	TRBD1	TGTGCCAGCAGCCGCCTGGGACAGGGGGCGCAAGTTACGCAGTATTTT	CASSRLGQGAQVTQYF
TRBV6-5	few	12	TRBJ2-7	.	TGTGCCAGCAGCCACGAGGGCTACGAGCAGTACTTC	CASSHEGYEQYF
TRBV4-3	.	16	TRBJ2-6	.	TGCGCCAGCAGCCAAGAAGGCGGCTCTGGGGCCAACGTCCTGACTTTC	CASSQEGGSGANVLTF
TRBV28	few	16	TRBJ2-4	.	TGTGCCAGCAGTTTAGGATGGGGGGGCTGGGGAAACATTCAGTACTTC	CASSLGWGGWGNIQYF
TRBV9	few	16	TRBJ2-7	TRBD1	TGTGCCAGCAGCGGAGGGGAGGGACAGGGCTACTACGAGCAGTACTTC	CASSGGEGQGYYEQYF
TRBV9	few	15	TRBJ1-2	TRBD1	TGTGCCAGCAGCAGCGGACAGGGAGGGAACTATGGCTACACCTTC	CASSSGQGGNYGYTF
TRBV18	few	14	TRBJ1-4	.	TGTGCCAGCTCACCACGAGGTGACGATGAAAAACTGTTTTTT	CASSPRGDDEKLFF
TRBV11-2	.	17	TRBJ2-1	.	TGTGCCAGCAGCTTGGGTCTTCGCGGGAAGTCCTACAATGAGCAGTTCTTC	CASSLGLRGKSYNEQFF
TRBV29-1	few	13	TRBJ2-7	.	TGCAGCGTTCTCCCACCTTTTGTCGGCGAGCAGTACTTC	CSVLPPFVGEQYF
TRBV18	.	15	TRBJ1-2	TRBD1	TGTGCCAGCTCACCCCTGACAGGGGAAAACTATGGCTACACCTTC	CASSPLTGENYGYTF
TRBV7-3	.	15	TRBJ1-2	.	TGTGCCAGCAGCCCCTCTGGGGGAGGCCGCTATGGCTACACCTTC	CASSPSGGGRYGYTF
TRBV7-2	few	17	TRBJ2-7	TRBD2	TGTGCCAGCAGCCTCTCATGGACTAGCGGTTACGCCTACGAGCAGTACTTC	CASSLSWTSGYAYEQYF
TRBV30	.	14	TRBJ2-7	TRBD2	TGTGCCTGGAGTCCATCGGGAGGACTATACGAGCAGTACTTC	CAWSPSGGLYEQYF
TRBV10-3	few	15	TRBJ2-2	.	TGTGCCATCAAGGACGGGAGTGGTGGAACCGGGGAGCTGTTTTTT	CAIKDGSGGTGELFF
TRBV19	.	15	TRBJ2-7	TRBD1	TGTGCCAGTAGTTACGGGACAGGGGACATTTCCGAGCAGTACTTC	CASSYGTGDISEQYF
TRBV30	few	13	TRBJ1-3	.	TGTGCTGTCGGTGCCTCCTCGGGAAACACCATATATTTT	CAVGASSGNTIYF
TRBV4-2	few	17	TRBJ2-3	TRBD2	TGTGCCAGCAGCCAGGAAAGCGGGAGGGCCGCAGGGGATACGCAGTATTTT	CASSQESGRAAGDTQYF
TRBV14	few	16	TRBJ2-1	.	TGTGCCAGCAGCCTCGCGCCCGGTTTTTCCTACAATGAGCAGTTCTTC	CASSLAPGFSYNEQFF
TRBV7-9	few	14	TRBJ1-3	.	TGTGCCAGCAGCCAAACAGGGTCCGGAAACACCATATATTTT	CASSQTGSGNTIYF
TRBV6-5	few	11	TRBJ2-3	.	TGTGCCAGCAGCCTCTCAGATACGCAGTATTTT	CASSLSDTQYF
TRBV15	.	14	TRBJ1-5	.	TGTGCCACCAGCAGATCCCAGCGAGATCAGCCCCAGCATTTT	CATSRSQRDQPQHF
TRBV10-2	.	14	TRBJ2-1	.	TGCGCCAGCAGTGAGCGGGGTATCCACAATGAGCAGTTCTTC	CASSERGIHNEQFF
TRBV29-1	.	17	TRBJ2-3	TRBD1	TGCAGCGTCGATAAACGACAGGGGAGGATAGGCACAGATACGCAGTATTTT	CSVDKRQGRIGTDTQYF
TRBV6-5	few	14	TRBJ2-1	TRBD2	TGTGCCAGCAGTTACTCAGGACTAGCGGGAAGGAAGTTCTTC	CASSYSGLAGRKFF
TRBV30	few	17	TRBJ2-1	TRBD2	TGTGCCTGGACTAGCGGGAGGGTATTTGGATCCTACAATGAGCAGTTCTTC	CAWTSGRVFGSYNEQFF
TRBV6-5	.	15	TRBJ2-2	TRBD1	TGTGCCAGCAGTTACTCCGACAGGGGGACCGGGGAGCTGTTTTTT	CASSYSDRGTGELFF
TRBV15	.	14	TRBJ1-2	.	TGTGCCACCAGCAGGGGAGTGACTAACTATGGCTACACCTTC	CATSRGVTNYGYTF
TRBV29-1	few	12	TRBJ2-3	.	TGCAGCCTTGAAGGAGTTACAGATACGCAGTATTTT	CSLEGVTDTQYF
TRBV28	.	12	TRBJ1-2	.	TGTGCCAGCAGTTTAACAAGCTATGGCTACACCTTC	CASSLTSYGYTF
TRBV19	few	12	TRBJ2-4	TRBD2	TGTGCCACCAGGGAGGGCCAAAACATTCAGTACTTC	CATREGQNIQYF
TRBV7-2	few	15	TRBJ2-1	.	TGTGCCAGCAGCTCCTACCCAGAGGCCTACAATGAGCAGTTCTTC	CASSSYPEAYNEQFF
TRBV30	few	13	TRBJ1-2	.	TGTGCCTGGGGGGCCGGGCCAAACTATGGCTACACCTTC	CAWGAGPNYGYTF
TRBV9	.	13	TRBJ2-7	.	TGTGCCAGCAGCGTAGCCAGCTCCTACGAGCAGTACTTC	CASSVASSYEQYF
TRBV7-3	few	13	TRBJ2-7	.	TGTGCCAGCAGCTTAACAGGGAGCGACGAGCAGTACTTC	CASSLTGSDEQYF
TRBV5-6	.	14	TRBJ2-5	.	TGTGCCAGCAGCTTGGCCCAGAATGAAGAGACCCAGTACTTC	CASSLAQNEETQYF
TRBV19	few	16	TRBJ2-3	.	TGTGCCAGTAGTATAGCCGGGTCCCCATTCACAGATACGCAGTATTTT	CASSIAGSPFTDTQYF
TRBV9	few	14	TRBJ2-7	.	TGTGCCAGCAGCGTCACCGGCGGTGGCTACGAGCAGTACTTC	CASSVTGGGYEQYF
TRBV5-4	few	16	TRBJ2-3	TRBD2	TGTGCCAGCAGCTTGGGGACTAGCGGGTACACAGATACGCAGTATTTT	CASSLGTSGYTDTQYF
TRBV25-1	.	15	TRBJ2-1	.	TGTGCCAGCAGTGACTTAGGGGGGACAGACAATGAGCAGTTCTTC	CASSDLGGTDNEQFF
TRBV21-1	.	14	TRBJ2-7	.	TGTGCCAGCAGCAAAAAGTGGGCAGCCTACGAGCAGTACTTC	CASSKKWAAYEQYF
TRBV11-3	few	14	TRBJ2-7	.	TGTGCCACCCAGGAAGAGGGGGTGTCCTACGAGCAGTACTTC	CATQEEGVSYEQYF
TRBV7-2	few	16	TRBJ2-1	TRBD1	TGTGCCAGCAGCTCACAGACAGGGACCTCCTACAATGAGCAGTTCTTC	CASSSQTGTSYNEQFF
TRBV7-2	.	13	TRBJ1-5	TRBD1	TGTGCCAGCAGCCCTGACAGGGATCAGCCCCAGCATTTT	CASSPDRDQPQHF
TRBV18	few	13	TRBJ1-5	.	TGTGCCAGCTCCCCCGGGTTCAATCAGCCCCAGCATTTT	CASSPGFNQPQHF
TRBV5-1	.	15	TRBJ1-1	.	TGCGCCAGCAGCCGAATTGAGGACGGGGAGATTGAAGCTTTCTTT	CASSRIEDGEIEAFF
TRBV4-3	.	16	TRBJ1-2	TRBD1	TGCGCCAGCAGCCAAGCTTCGGCAGGGGGCGCGGGTGGCTACACCTTC	CASSQASAGGAGGYTF